This T cell receptor (beta chain) was found in a study of T-cell reconstitution after alpha-beta-depleted transplantation in children. Construction of the TCRbeta library involved unique molecular identifiers. MiXCR, applied by TCRdb to the PCR reads, yields one record per CDR3 protein. The sample lists 450,000 to 600,000 distinct CDR3 sequences; approximately 16% were seen once. Germline loops: CDR1 SGHTA, CDR2 FQGTGA. There are 15 residues in the CDR3. The V end lost 6 bases, the J end lost 0 bases, and 12 bases lay between the germline ends. The J gene is TRBJ2-4, the V gene TRBV7-3; TRBD2 is a possible D gene (6 bases). The TCR sequence derives from a human donor who donated a stem cell graft to a child with acute lymphoblastic leukemia. The sequences come from PBMCs from the stem cell graft donor, collected from the stem cell graft. DNA of the CDR3: TGTGCCAGCAGTACGGCGGGGCTAGCCAAAAACATTCAGTACTTC. Protein sequence: CASSTAGLAKNIQYF.